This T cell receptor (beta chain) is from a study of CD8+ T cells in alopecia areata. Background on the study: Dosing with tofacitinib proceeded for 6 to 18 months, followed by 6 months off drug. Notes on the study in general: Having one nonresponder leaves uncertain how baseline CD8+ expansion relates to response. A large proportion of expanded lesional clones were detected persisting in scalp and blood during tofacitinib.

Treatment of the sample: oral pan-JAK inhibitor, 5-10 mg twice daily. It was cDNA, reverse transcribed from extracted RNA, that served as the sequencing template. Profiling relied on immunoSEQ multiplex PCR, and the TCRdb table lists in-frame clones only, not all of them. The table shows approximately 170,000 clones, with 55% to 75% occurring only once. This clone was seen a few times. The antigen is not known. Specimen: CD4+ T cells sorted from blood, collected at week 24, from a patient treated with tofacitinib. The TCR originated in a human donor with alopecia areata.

The CDR3 bases are TGCAGCGTTGAAGATAGGGGACAAACTGGCTACACCTTC. The encoded protein is CSVEDRGQTGYTF. The chain employs TRBV29-1 and TRBJ1-2; D possibly corresponds to TRBD1 (6 bases). With 0 bases removed from V and 7 bases from J, the gap between germline ends came to 12 bases. This CDR3 is 13 amino acids long. Germline assignment: CDR1 SQVTM and CDR2 ANQGSEA.